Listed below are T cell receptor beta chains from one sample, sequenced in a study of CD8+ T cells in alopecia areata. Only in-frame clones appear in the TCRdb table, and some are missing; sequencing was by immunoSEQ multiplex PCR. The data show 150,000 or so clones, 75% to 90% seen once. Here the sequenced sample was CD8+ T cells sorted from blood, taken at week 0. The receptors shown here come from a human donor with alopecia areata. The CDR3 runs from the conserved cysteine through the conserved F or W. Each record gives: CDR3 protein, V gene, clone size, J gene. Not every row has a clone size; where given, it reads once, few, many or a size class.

CASGTVNEQFF TRBV27 NA TRBJ2-1
CASSLDRYEGYEQYF TRBV11-2 once TRBJ2-7
CASDYHTF TRBV6-5 NA TRBJ1-2
CASNLGTVITGELFF TRBV7-9 NA TRBJ2-2
CASRNTGGGTEAFF TRBV19 once TRBJ1-1
CASSLWASTDTQYF TRBV7-9 NA TRBJ2-3
CSVEGQRSYNEQFF TRBV29-1 NA TRBJ2-1
CASSELANTEAFF TRBV25-1 NA TRBJ1-1
CASSVGGDYNEQFF TRBV9 NA TRBJ2-1
CASRIGTSSYEQYF TRBV27 few TRBJ2-7
CASSFGQGNTEAFF TRBV7-9 NA TRBJ1-1
CASSGLAGVYF TRBV9 NA TRBJ2-3
CASSLVTGDEQYF TRBV7-7 NA NA
CAISTPIAGDTDTQYF TRBV10-3 NA TRBJ2-3
CASSSEATDTQYF TRBV7-9 NA TRBJ2-3
CAWSETGLNTEAFF TRBV30 NA TRBJ1-1
CASSPGLAGYNEQFF TRBV7-3 NA TRBJ2-1
CASSVEGTSVTGELFF TRBV9 once TRBJ2-2
CASSWGTSGKETQYF TRBV11-2 NA TRBJ2-5
CASSSSGRALTDTQYF TRBV27 NA TRBJ2-3
CASSLKGEPHNEQFF TRBV27 NA TRBJ2-1
CASSPAVAGAPYYEQYF TRBV7-2 NA TRBJ2-7
CASSQDLIVTSVPDTQYF TRBV4-2 NA TRBJ2-3
CATSINTEAFF TRBV15 once TRBJ1-1